Reported below is one T cell receptor beta chain. This sample stems from a study of blood T cell repertoires in COVID-19. Across the study: T cells, B-cell-depleted T cells, or PBMCs supplied cDNA or gDNA.

Per the germline V gene, CDR1 is SEHNR and CDR2 is FQNEAQ (reference sequence). V shed 2 bases and J shed 7 bases, with 11 bases lying between them. This CDR3 comprises 14 residues. The data were produced by immunoSEQ multiplex PCR, yet TCRdb's version contains in-frame clones alone and is incomplete. In the table there are more than 70,000 clones, around 88% of which are singletons. Sequencing was done on a sample of peripheral blood. This rearrangement joins TRBV7-9 to TRBJ1-4, with D possibly being TRBD1 (5 bases). The receptor comes from a woman aged 80 or older with acute or convalescent COVID-19. The CDR3 bases are TGTGCCAGCAGCTTAATGCAGGGTGGTGAAAAACTGTTTTTT. It codes for CASSLMQGGEKLFF.